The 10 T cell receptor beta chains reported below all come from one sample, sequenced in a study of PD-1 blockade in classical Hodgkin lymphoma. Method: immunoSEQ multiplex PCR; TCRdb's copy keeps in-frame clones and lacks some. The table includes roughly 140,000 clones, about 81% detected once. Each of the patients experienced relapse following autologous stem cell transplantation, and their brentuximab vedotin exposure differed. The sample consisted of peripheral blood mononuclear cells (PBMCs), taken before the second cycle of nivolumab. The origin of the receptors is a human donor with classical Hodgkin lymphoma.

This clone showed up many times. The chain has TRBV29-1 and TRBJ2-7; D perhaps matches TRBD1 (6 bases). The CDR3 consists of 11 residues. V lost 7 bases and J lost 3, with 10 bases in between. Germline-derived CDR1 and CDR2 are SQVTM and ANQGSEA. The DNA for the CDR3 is TGCAGCGCTGAGACAGGCTACGAGCAGTACTTC. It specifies CSAETGYEQYF.

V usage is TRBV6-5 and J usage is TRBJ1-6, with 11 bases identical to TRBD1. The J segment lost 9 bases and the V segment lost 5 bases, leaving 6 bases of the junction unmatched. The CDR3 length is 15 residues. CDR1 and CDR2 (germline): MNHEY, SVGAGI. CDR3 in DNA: TGTGCCAGCAGTATAGGGACAGGGGGAGGTTCACCCCTCCACTTT. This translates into CASSIGTGGGSPLHF.

CDR3 sequence (DNA): TGTGCCAGCAGGAGAGAAAACTCTGGAAACACCATATATTTT. Its protein product is CASRRENSGNTIYF. This chain links TRBV6-1 with TRBJ1-3; D unresolved. Germline V gene data show CDR1 as MNHNS and CDR2 as SASEGT. The germline V and J ends were trimmed by 6 bases and 0 bases, with 9 bases remaining between them. This CDR3 comprises 14 residues.

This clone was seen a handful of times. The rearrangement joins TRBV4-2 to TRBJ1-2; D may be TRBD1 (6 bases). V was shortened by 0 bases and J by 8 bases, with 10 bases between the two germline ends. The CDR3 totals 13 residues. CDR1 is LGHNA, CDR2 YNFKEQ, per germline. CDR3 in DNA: TGTGCCAGCAGCCAAGATATCCAGGGGGGCTACACCTTC. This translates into CASSQDIQGGYTF.

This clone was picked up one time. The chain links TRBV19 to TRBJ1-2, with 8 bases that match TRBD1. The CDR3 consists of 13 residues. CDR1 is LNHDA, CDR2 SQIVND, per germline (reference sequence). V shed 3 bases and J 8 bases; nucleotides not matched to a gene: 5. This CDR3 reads CASSMDRDRGYTF. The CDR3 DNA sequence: TGTGCCAGTAGTATGGACAGGGACCGGGGCTACACCTTC. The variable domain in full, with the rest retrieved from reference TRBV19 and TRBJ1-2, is DGGITQSPKYLFRKEGQNVTLSCEQNLNHDAMYWYRQDPGQGLRLIYYSQIVNDFQKGDIAEGYSVSREKKESFPLTVTSAQKNPTAFYLCASSMDRDRGYTFGSGTRLTVV.

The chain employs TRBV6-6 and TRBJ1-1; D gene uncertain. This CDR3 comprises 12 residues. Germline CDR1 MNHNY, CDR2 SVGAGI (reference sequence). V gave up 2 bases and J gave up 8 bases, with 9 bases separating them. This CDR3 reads CASSYLDGEAFF. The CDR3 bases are TGTGCCAGCAGTTACCTTGACGGCGAAGCTTTCTTT.

The CDR3 spells CAVANDGTYGYTF. CDR3 bases: TGTGCCGTAGCGAACGACGGTACCTATGGCTACACCTTC. V gene TRBV28 combines with J gene TRBJ1-2; no reliable D call. Trimming cost V 11 bases and J 4 bases, with 17 bases left between them. Germline loops: CDR1 MDHEN, CDR2 SYDVKM. This CDR3 region has 13 residues.

Written as DNA, the CDR3 is TGTGCCAGCAGTATACAGGGCTCCTATGGCTACACCTTC. This codes for CASSIQGSYGYTF. This chain links TRBV2 with TRBJ1-2; TRBD1 might be the D (6 bases). The CDR3 covers 13 residues. V was trimmed by 5 bases and J by 4 bases, leaving 11 bases between them. Germline assignment: CDR1 SNHLY and CDR2 FYNNEI.

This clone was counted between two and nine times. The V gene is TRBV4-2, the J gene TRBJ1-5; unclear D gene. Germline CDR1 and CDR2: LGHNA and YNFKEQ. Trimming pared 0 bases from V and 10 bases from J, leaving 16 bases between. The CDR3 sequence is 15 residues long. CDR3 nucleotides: TGTGCCAGCAGCCAAGATAGTGAGGGCCGCGGACCCCAGCATTTT. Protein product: CASSQDSEGRGPQHF.

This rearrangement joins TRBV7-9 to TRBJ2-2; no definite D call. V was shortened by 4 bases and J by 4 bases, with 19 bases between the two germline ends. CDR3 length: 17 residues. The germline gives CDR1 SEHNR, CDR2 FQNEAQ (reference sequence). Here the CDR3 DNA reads TGTGCCAGCAGCTACACTAAGACGACCGTCGGCACCGGGGAGCTGTTTTTT. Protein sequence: CASSYTKTTVGTGELFF.